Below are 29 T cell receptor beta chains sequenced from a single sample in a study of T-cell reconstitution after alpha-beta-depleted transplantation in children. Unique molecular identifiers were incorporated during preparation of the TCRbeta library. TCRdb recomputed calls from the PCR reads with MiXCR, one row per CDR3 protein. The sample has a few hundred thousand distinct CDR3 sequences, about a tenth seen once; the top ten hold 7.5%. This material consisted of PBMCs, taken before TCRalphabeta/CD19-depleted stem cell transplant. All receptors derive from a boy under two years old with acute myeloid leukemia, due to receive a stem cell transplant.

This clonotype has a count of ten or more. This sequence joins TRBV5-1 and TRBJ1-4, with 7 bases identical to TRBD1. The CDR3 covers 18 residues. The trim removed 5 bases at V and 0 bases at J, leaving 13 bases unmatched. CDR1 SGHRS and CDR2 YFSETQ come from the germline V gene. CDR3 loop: CASRPARGSSATNEKLFF. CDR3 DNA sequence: TGCGCCAGCAGACCGGCCAGGGGGTCCTCTGCAACTAATGAAAAACTGTTTTTT.

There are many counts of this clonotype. Here the CDR3 DNA reads TGTGCCAGCAGTCGGTGGGGGGGGGATTACAATGAGCAGTTCTTC. Translated: CASSRWGGDYNEQFF. This rearrangement joins TRBV27 to TRBJ2-1; 7 bases fit TRBD2. Per the germline V gene, CDR1 is MNHEY and CDR2 is SMNVEV (reference sequence). V dropped 5 bases and J dropped 4; count of bases not matched to a gene: 8. The CDR3 is 15 residues long.

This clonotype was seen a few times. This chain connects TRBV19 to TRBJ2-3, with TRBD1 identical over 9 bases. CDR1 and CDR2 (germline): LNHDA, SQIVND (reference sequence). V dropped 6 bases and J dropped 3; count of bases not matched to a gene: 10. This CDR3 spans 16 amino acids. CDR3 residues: CASSPSGTGITDTQYF. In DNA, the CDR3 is TGTGCCAGTAGCCCATCGGGGACAGGGATTACAGATACGCAGTATTTT.

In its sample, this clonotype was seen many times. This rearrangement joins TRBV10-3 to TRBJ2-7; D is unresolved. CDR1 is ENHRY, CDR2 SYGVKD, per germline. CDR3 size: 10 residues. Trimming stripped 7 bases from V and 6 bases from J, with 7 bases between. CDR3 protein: CAITLSEQYF. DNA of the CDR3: TGTGCCATCACTCTGAGCGAGCAGTACTTC.

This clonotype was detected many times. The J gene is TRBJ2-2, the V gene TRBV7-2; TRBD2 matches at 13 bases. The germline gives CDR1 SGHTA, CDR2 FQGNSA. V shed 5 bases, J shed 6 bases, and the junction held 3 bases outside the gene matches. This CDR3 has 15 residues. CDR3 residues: CASSQLAGGSGELFF. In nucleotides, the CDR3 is TGTGCCAGCAGCCAACTAGCGGGGGGGTCCGGGGAGCTGTTTTTT.

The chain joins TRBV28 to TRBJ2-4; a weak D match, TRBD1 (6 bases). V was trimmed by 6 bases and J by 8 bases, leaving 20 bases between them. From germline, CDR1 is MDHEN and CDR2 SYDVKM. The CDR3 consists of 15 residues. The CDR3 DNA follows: TGTGCCAGCAGCATTTATCCGGGACAAAGTTACATTCAGTACTTC. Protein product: CASSIYPGQSYIQYF.

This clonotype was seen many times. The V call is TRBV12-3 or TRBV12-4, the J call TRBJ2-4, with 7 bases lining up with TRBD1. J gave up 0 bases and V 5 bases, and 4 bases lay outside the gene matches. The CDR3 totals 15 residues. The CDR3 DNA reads TGTGCCAGCAGTCCCCGACAGGGAGCCAAAAACATTCAGTACTTC. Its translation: CASSPRQGAKNIQYF.

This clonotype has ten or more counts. CDR3 sequence reads: CASSHRGTYNEQFF. The CDR3 bases are TGTGCCAGCAGCCACCGCGGGACCTACAATGAGCAGTTCTTC. The chain couples TRBV7-8 to TRBJ2-1, with D maybe TRBD2 (6 bases). This CDR3 spans 14 amino acids. The V end lost 5 bases, the J end lost 2 bases, and 10 bases lay between the germline ends. Germline V lookup: CDR1 SGHVS, CDR2 FQNEAQ.

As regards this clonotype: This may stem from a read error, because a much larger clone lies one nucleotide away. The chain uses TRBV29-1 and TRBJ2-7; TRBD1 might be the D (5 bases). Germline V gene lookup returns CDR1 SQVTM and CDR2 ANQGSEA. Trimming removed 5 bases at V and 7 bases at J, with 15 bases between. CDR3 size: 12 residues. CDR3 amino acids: CSVRVQEYEQYF. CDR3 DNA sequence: TGCAGCGTTAGAGTACAGGAGTATGAGCAGTACTTC.

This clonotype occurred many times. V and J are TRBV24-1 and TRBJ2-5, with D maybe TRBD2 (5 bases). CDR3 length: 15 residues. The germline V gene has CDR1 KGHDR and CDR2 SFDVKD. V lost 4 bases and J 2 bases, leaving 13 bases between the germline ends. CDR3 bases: TGTGCCACCAGTGAATTCGGGATTCCTCAAGAGACCCAGTACTTC. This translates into CATSEFGIPQETQYF.

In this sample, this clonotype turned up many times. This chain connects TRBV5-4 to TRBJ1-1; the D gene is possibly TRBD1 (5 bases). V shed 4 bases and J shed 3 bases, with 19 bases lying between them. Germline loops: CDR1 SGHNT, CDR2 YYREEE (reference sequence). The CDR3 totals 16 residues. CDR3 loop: CASSLDPGERDTEAFF. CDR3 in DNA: TGTGCCAGCAGCCTGGACCCGGGGGAGAGGGACACTGAAGCTTTCTTT.

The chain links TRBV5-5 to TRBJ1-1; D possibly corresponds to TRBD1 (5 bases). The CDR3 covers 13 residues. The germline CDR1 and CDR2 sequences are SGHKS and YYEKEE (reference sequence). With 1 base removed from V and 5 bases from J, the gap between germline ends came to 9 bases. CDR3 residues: CASSLRGETEAFF. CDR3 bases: TGTGCCAGCAGCTTGAGGGGCGAAACTGAAGCTTTCTTT.

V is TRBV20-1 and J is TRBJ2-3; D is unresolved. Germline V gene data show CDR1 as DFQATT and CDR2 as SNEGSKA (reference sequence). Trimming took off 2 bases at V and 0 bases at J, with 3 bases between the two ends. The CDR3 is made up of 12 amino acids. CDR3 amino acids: CSARFSTDTQYF. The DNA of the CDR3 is TGCAGTGCTAGATTCAGCACAGATACGCAGTATTTT.

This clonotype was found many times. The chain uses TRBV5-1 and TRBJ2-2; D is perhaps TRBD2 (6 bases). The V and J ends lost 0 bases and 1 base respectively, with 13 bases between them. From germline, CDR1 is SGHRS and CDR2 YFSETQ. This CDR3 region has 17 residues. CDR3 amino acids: CASSLGPGLKNTGELFF. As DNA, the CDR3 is TGCGCCAGCAGCTTGGGGCCGGGACTTAAGAACACCGGGGAGCTGTTTTTT. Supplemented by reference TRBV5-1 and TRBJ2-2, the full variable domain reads KAGVTQTPRYLIKTRGQQVTLSCSPISGHRSVSWYQQTPGQGLQFLFEYFSETQRNKGNFPGRFSGRQFSNSRSEMNVSTLELGDSALYLCASSLGPGLKNTGELFFGEGSRLTVL.

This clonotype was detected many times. The CDR3 spells CSVEAGEKAFF. CDR3 coding DNA: TGCAGCGTTGAAGCGGGAGAAAAAGCTTTCTTT. This chain joins TRBV29-1 and TRBJ1-1; D unresolved. From germline, CDR1 is SQVTM and CDR2 ANQGSEA. The CDR3 is 11 residues long. V lost 1 base, J lost 9 bases, and 9 bases lay in between. Combining the CDR3 with reference TRBV29-1 and TRBJ1-1 gives the whole variable domain SAVISQKPSRDICQRGTSLTIQCQVDSQVTMMFWYRQQPGQSLTLIATANQGSEATYESGFVIDKFPISRPNLTFSTLTVSNMSPEDSSIYLCSVEAGEKAFFGQGTRLTVV.

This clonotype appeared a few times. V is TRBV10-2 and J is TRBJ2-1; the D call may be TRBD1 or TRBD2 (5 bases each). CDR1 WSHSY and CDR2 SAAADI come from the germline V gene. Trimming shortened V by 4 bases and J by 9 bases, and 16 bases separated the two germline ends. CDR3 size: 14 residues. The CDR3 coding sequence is TGCGCCAGCAGTGGGGGGAGATCCCTTCGTGAGCAGTTCTTC. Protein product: CASSGGRSLREQFF.

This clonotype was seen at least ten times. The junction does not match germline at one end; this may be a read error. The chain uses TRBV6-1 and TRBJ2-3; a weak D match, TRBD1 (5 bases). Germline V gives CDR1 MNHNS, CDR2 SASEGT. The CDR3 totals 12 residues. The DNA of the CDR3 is TGTGCCAGCAGTGGGGGCACAGATACGCAATATTTT. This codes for CASSGGTDTQYF.

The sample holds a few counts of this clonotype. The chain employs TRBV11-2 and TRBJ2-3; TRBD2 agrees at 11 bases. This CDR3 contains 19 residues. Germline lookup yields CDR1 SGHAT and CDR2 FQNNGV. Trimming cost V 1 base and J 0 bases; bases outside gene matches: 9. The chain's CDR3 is CASSLGQLAGGSSTDTQYF. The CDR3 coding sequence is TGTGCCAGCAGCTTAGGACAGCTAGCGGGAGGCTCGAGCACAGATACGCAGTATTTT.

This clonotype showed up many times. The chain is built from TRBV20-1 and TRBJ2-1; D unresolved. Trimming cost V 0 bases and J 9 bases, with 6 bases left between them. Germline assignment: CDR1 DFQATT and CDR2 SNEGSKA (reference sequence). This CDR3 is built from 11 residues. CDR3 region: CSARDPSEQFF. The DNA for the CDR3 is TGCAGTGCTAGAGATCCGAGTGAGCAGTTCTTC.

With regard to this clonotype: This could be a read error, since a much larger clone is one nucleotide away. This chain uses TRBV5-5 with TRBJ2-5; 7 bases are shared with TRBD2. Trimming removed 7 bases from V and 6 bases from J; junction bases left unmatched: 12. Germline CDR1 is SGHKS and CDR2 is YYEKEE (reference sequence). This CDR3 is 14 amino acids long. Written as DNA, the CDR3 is TGTGCCAGCTCTGAGGGACGGGGGGTGCAGACCCAGTACTTC. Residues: CASSEGRGVQTQYF. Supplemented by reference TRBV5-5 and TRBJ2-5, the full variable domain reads DAGVTQSPTHLIKTRGQQVTLRCSPISGHKSVSWYQQVLGQGPQFIFQYYEKEERGRGNFPDRFSARQFPNYSSELNVNALLLGDSALYLCASSEGRGVQTQYFGPGTRLLVL.

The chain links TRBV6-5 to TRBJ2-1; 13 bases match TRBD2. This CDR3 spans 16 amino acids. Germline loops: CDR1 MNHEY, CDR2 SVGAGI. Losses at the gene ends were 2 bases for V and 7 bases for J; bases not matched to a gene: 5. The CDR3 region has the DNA TGTGCCAGCAGTTACCCCGGACTAGCGGGAGAAAATGAGCAGTTCTTC. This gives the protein CASSYPGLAGENEQFF.

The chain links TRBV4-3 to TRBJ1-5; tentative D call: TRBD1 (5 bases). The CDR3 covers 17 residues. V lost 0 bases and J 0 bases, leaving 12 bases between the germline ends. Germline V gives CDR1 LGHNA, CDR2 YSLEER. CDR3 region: CASSQDRDSYSNQPQHF. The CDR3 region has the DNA TGCGCCAGCAGCCAAGACCGAGACAGTTATAGCAATCAGCCCCAGCATTTT.

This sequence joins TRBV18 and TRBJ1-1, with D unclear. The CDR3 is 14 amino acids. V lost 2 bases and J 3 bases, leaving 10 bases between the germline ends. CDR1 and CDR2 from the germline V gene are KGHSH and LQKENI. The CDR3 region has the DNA TGTGCCAGCTCACCAAACAGACCAGACACTGAAGCTTTCTTT. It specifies CASSPNRPDTEAFF.

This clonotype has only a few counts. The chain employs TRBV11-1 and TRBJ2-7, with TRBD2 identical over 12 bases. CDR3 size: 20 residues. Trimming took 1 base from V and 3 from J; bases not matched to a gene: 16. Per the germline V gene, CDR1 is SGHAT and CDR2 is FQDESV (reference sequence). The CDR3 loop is CASSLVKRGRLAGENYEQYF. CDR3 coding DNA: TGTGCCAGCAGCTTAGTAAAAAGGGGCCGACTAGCGGGAGAAAACTACGAGCAGTACTTC.

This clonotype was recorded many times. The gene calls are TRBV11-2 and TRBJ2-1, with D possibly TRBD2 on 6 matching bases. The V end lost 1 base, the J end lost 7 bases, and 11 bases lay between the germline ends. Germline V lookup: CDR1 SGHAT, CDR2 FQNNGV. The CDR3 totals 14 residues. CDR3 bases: TGTGCCAGCAGCTTAGTGGGGGGTGGAAATGAGCAGTTCTTC. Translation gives CASSLVGGGNEQFF.

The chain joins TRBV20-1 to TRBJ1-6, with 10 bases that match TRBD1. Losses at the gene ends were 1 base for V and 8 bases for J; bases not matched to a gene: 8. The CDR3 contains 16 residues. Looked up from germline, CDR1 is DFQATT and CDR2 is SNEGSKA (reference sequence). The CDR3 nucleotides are TGCAGTGCTAGAGCCCCCGCGACAGGGGGCGATTCACCCCTCCACTTT. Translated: CSARAPATGGDSPLHF.

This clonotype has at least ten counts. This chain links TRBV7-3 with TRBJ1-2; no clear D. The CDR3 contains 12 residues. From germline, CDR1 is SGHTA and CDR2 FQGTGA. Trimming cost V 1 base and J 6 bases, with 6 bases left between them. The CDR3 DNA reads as TGTGCCAGCAGCTTAAACGGGAATGGCTACACCTTC. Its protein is CASSLNGNGYTF.

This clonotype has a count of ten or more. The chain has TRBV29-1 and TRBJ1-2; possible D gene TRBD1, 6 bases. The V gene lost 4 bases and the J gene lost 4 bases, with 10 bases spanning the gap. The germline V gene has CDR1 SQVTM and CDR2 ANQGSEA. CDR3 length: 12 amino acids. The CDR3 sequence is CSVGDRTYGYTF. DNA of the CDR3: TGCAGCGTTGGAGACAGGACCTATGGCTACACCTTC.

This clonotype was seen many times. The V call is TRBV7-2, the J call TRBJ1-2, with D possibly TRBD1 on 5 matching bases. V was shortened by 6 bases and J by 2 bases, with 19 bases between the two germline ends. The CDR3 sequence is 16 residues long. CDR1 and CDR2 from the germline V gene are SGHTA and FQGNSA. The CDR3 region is CASSPHSGRDNYGYTF. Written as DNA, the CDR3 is TGTGCCAGCAGTCCCCATTCCGGCAGGGACAACTATGGCTACACCTTC.